This T cell receptor (beta chain) was identified in a study of response to subunit inactivated influenza vaccine. TCRdb re-analysed the RT-PCR reads in MiXCR, keeping a single row per CDR3 protein. The profile shows fewer than 700,000 distinct CDR3 sequences, over 10% of them singletons. The V and J ends lost 0 bases and 0 bases, in that order; junction bases with no gene match: 8. CDR1 and CDR2 (germline): SGHAT, FQNNGV. The CDR3 loop spans 17 amino acids. The TCR comes from a man in his forties or fifties who received an inactivated influenza vaccine. This specimen consisted of PBMCs from blood, obtained 40 to 50 days after vaccination. This chain links TRBV11-2 with TRBJ2-7; 7 positions match TRBD2. The CDR3 DNA sequence: TGTGCCAGCAGCTTAGATCGGCCAGCGGGGACCTCCTACGAGCAGTACTTC. Its translation: CASSLDRPAGTSYEQYF.